This TCR beta chain was found in a study of T cell responses to AZD1222 COVID-19 vaccine (dated by TCRdb to 2020 to 2022). Context from the whole study: Because spike-specific TCR depth and breadth did not differ between the two schedules, AZD1222 recipients who got a second dose at roughly 4 weeks were pooled with those who got a second dose at roughly 12 weeks. TCR sequencing covered roughly 230 trial participants: roughly 200 given two doses of AZD1222 and around 25 given two doses of MenACWY control vaccine. Trial participants were enrolled into age subgroups of 18-55, 56-69 and 70-plus years, which contained about 150, 27 and 61 TCR-sequenced participants, respectively.

The CDR3 regions of human TCRbeta chains were analyzed by immunosequencing. The original methods were these. TCRs in the repertoires were compared against a reference library of SARS-CoV-2-specific TCRs that had been generated with the MIRA antigen-specificity platform. Breadth was defined as the fraction of unique TCRs that were SARS-CoV-2-associated, and depth was defined as the fraction of total T cells that were SARS-CoV-2-associated. Using the MIRA data, each spike-specific TCR was assigned both to the spike region to which the TCR was reactive and to a CD4 or CD8 class. Log10-transformed breadth and depth values were compared by one-way ANOVA with Sidak's multiple comparisons tests. The immuneACCESS repertoire file appears here via TCRdb, limited to in-frame rearrangements. These files lack a portion of the clones; in checked studies, under half of the deficit traces to unresolved V genes, and the cause of the others is not known. V and J calls plus clone size are reproduced from that table; the DNA served to infer D and trimming. The sample table shows approximately 110,000 clones, and 70% to 90% are seen once. Jointly, the top ten make up 6.5% to 9.5% of the sample.

Results and caveats for the whole study, not just this receptor: After two AZD1222 doses, spike-specific TCR breadth and depth were significantly higher than at day 0 and than in MenACWY recipients. Conclusions about previously exposed vaccinees are limited because only five to seven AZD1222 recipients were SARS-CoV-2 seropositive at baseline. The 56-69-year group was small, and its depth increase did not reach significance, likely because of low power. Because no day 14 peak-response samples were available, repertoires were characterized only after the peak T cell response. Reportedly, almost half of the unique spike-specific TCRs recognized epitopes lying outside the regions that are mutated in the B.1.351 and B.1.1.7 variants. Most participants were white British and females outnumbered males, and the authors suggested that clonal diversity may have been underestimated. CD4 TCRs associated with the vaccine covered the entire spike protein, and the dominant responses were in regions 160-218 and 743-854.

The CDR3 sequence holds 14 residues, the cysteine and phenylalanine included. Here the CDR3 DNA is all that survives: 42 bases in frame from base 1. V lost 3 bases and J lost 5 bases; the stretch between them is 11 bases long. Reading the germline V gene (reference sequence) gives CDR1 MNHEY and CDR2 SMNVEV. On this clone itself: Its antigen remains unidentified. Qualities for individual bases were not recorded, and no much larger clone is one base off.

Per the publication, the time point label means: baseline before first vaccination. Samples from vaccinated people were obtained from the UK trials COV001 and COV002, which included a single-blind randomized controlled phase 2/3 trial of AZD1222 (ChAdOx1 nCoV-19) in healthy adults. For TCRbeta chain sequencing, PBMC samples from trial participants were taken at day 0 and at day 28 after the second dose. The sequenced sample was peripheral blood, obtained on day 0 of AZD1222 vaccination. The receptor was derived from an adult in good health. The chain links TRBV27 with TRBJ2-1, with an unclear D gene assignment. The CDR3 sequence is CASSLAQTDNEQFF. In nucleotides, the sequence is TGTGCCAGCAGTTTGGCGCAGACTGACAATGAGCAGTTCTTC.